This TCR beta chain was identified in a study of blood T cells in healthy people across ages. It was with a sample-barcoded 5' primer and a J-beta primer mix that a second PCR of roughly 7 to 12 cycles was run. Each of the cDNA molecules was tagged by a template-switch adaptor with 12 random nucleotides. TCRdb used MiXCR to reprocess the 5' RACE reads, holding one entry per CDR3 protein. The top ten clones hold 30% to 35% of a sample with roughly 700,000 distinct CDR3 sequences, approximately 49% of them seen once. The V end lost 5 bases, the J end lost 1 base, and 14 bases lay between the germline ends. The CDR3 loop spans 14 amino acids. The germline gives CDR1 DFQATT, CDR2 SNEGSKA (reference sequence). This clonotype came up a few times. Antigen unknown. Study-wide results and limits: The unsorted PBMCs prevented any conclusive comparison of naive versus antigen-experienced cells.

Per sample, a minimum of 6 million PBMCs were isolated. The sample comprised blood. The chain joins TRBV20-1 to TRBJ2-5; D possibly uses TRBD1 or TRBD2 (5 bases each). This TCR was sampled from a woman aged 60-70 years in good health. This CDR3 reads CSAPPSGLQETQYF. The CDR3 DNA is TGCAGTGCTCCCCCTTCGGGGCTCCAAGAGACCCAGTACTTC.